This T cell receptor (beta chain) was recovered during a study of T cells in Graves' hyperthyroidism and ophthalmopathy. Hyperthyroidism, newly diagnosed and lasting under 2 months, affected patients aged 18 to 65. The study left out patients who had uncontrolled infection, other autoimmune disease, pregnancy or lactation. Diagnoses were made from clinical symptoms, serum measures (thyroxine and TRAb), thyroid ultrasound and orbital computed tomography. The TCR beta CDR3 regions underwent amplification using RNA transcripts as the source. The HTBI primer set was used in a first-round RT-PCR of the TCR CDR3. TCRdb recomputed calls from the multiplex PCR reads with MiXCR, one row per CDR3 protein. The sample records 800,000 or so distinct CDR3 sequences, roughly 40% being singletons. This clonotype has at least ten counts. This CDR3 contains 15 residues. Between the trimmed V and J ends, which lost 5 bases and 0 bases, there was a span of 8 bases.

This TCR was recovered from a man younger than 35 with Graves' hyperthyroidism. The genes are TRBV12-3 or TRBV12-4 and TRBJ2-6; D is unclear. Sequenced sample: blood. This chain's CDR3 is CASSRTDSGANVLTF. CDR3 in DNA: TGTGCCAGCAGTCGGACGGACTCTGGGGCCAACGTCCTGACTTTC.